The 21 T cell receptor beta chains listed next were all sequenced from one sample in a study of cytomegalovirus exposure and HLA in healthy donors. Primers included in the PCR were 60 Vbeta and 13 Jbeta primers. TCRdb's table, derived via immunoSEQ multiplex PCR, lists solely in-frame clones and lacks some. The repertoire holds 150,000 to 200,000 clones, with over 75% as singletons. The sequencing input was PBMCs. These receptors all stem from a man aged 50 to 60 in good health and CMV-seropositive.

V usage is TRBV5-4 and J usage is TRBJ2-4; D possibly corresponds to TRBD2 (5 bases). The germline V and J ends were trimmed by 0 bases and 0 bases, with 10 bases remaining between them. The CDR3 totals 16 residues. Germline lookup yields CDR1 SGHNT and CDR2 YYREEE (reference sequence). Written as DNA, the CDR3 is TGTGCCAGCAGCTTGGTCGGGGATGTAGCCAAAAACATTCAGTACTTC. Residues: CASSLVGDVAKNIQYF.

The chain carries TRBV2 and TRBJ1-1; unclear D gene. The CDR3 has 14 amino acids. Germline loops: CDR1 SNHLY, CDR2 FYNNEI. Between the trimmed V and J ends, which lost 5 bases and 1 base, there was a span of 11 bases. CDR3 region: CASSRTRANTEAFF. CDR3 coding DNA: TGTGCCAGCAGTCGCACGAGAGCGAACACTGAAGCTTTCTTT.

This clone was seen a handful of times. V gene TRBV11-1 combines with J gene TRBJ2-1; D perhaps matches TRBD2 (5 bases). CDR1 is SGHAT, CDR2 FQDESV, per germline (reference sequence). This CDR3 has 12 residues. V was pared by 5 bases and J by 8 bases, with 10 bases between. The CDR3 protein is CASSQERYEQFF. The CDR3 DNA follows: TGTGCCAGCAGCCAAGAGCGGTATGAGCAGTTCTTC.

The V and J genes are TRBV28 and TRBJ1-1; D is perhaps TRBD1 (5 bases). The germline V gene has CDR1 MDHEN and CDR2 SYDVKM. Trimming left V 6 bases short and J 5 bases short, with 16 bases between. The CDR3 extends over 14 amino acids. CDR3 sequence reads: CASRYRSARTEAFF. DNA of the CDR3: TGTGCCAGCAGATACAGGTCCGCAAGGACTGAAGCTTTCTTT. Full variable domain (outside the CDR3, taken from reference TRBV28 and TRBJ1-1): DVKVTQSSRYLVKRTGEKVFLECVQDMDHENMFWYRQDPGLGLRLIYFSYDVKMKEKGDIPEGYSVSREKKERFSLILESASTNQTSMYLCASRYRSARTEAFFGQGTRLTVV.

V gene TRBV18 combines with J gene TRBJ2-3; tentatively, D is TRBD2 (6 bases). CDR1 is KGHSH and CDR2 is LQKENI in the germline V gene. The CDR3 has 14 residues. Trimming left V 6 bases short and J 5 bases short, with 15 bases between. Here the CDR3 DNA reads TGTGCCAGCTCCCCTCAAACCGGGGGAGATACGCAGTATTTT. Its protein is CASSPQTGGDTQYF.

The CDR3 spells CASSFRTSGGSGDTQYF. CDR3 bases: TGTGCCAGCAGCTTCAGGACTAGCGGGGGCTCCGGAGATACGCAGTATTTT. The chain is built from TRBV7-8 and TRBJ2-3, with 13 nucleotides matching TRBD2. Per the germline V gene, CDR1 is SGHVS and CDR2 is FQNEAQ. CDR3 length: 17 residues. V shed 3 bases, J shed 5 bases, and the junction held 8 bases outside the gene matches.

The chain is built from TRBV5-1 and TRBJ1-5, with 12 bases identical to TRBD1. The CDR3 extends over 16 amino acids. Losses at the gene ends were 6 bases for V and 6 bases for J; bases not matched to a gene: 10. In germline, CDR1 is SGHRS, CDR2 YFSETQ. As DNA, the CDR3 is TGCGCCAGCACCATAGGGGACAGGGGGCCGGGTCAGCCCCAGCATTTT. Protein: CASTIGDRGPGQPQHF.

The V and J genes are TRBV4-3 and TRBJ2-7; a weak D match, TRBD1 (6 bases). Trimming stripped 3 bases from V and 4 bases from J, with 16 bases between. The CDR3 loop spans 15 amino acids. Germline V gene lookup returns CDR1 LGHNA and CDR2 YSLEER. CDR3 in amino acids: CASSQATGTAYEQYF. The CDR3 nucleotides are TGCGCCAGCAGCCAGGCCACAGGGACCGCTTACGAGCAGTACTTC.

The chain is built from TRBV2 and TRBJ2-3; 8 bases match TRBD2. Germline values: CDR1 SNHLY, CDR2 FYNNEI. Trimming took 8 bases from V and 5 from J; bases not matched to a gene: 3. The CDR3 sequence is 12 residues long. CDR3 in amino acids: CASGTRVDTQYF. In DNA, the CDR3 is TGTGCCAGCGGGACTAGGGTAGATACGCAGTATTTT.

CDR3 residues: CASSYRQGAWGNTIYF. DNA of the CDR3: TGTGCCAGCAGTTACCGACAGGGGGCATGGGGAAACACCATATATTTT. The chain has TRBV6-5 and TRBJ1-3; TRBD1 matches 10 bases. In germline, CDR1 is MNHEY, CDR2 SVGAGI. The V and J ends lost 2 bases and 4 bases, in that order; junction bases with no gene match: 5. This CDR3 has 16 amino acids.

The chain joins TRBV28 to TRBJ2-7, with TRBD1 as a possible D gene (6 bases). There are 15 residues in the CDR3. Germline V gene sequence: CDR1 MDHEN, CDR2 SYDVKM. With 7 bases removed from V and 3 bases from J, the gap between germline ends came to 19 bases. In DNA form, the CDR3 reads TGTGCCAGCACCCGACAGGCAGGGATGTACTACGAGCAGTACTTC. It codes for CASTRQAGMYYEQYF. Drawing the rest from reference TRBV28 and TRBJ2-7, the complete variable domain is DVKVTQSSRYLVKRTGEKVFLECVQDMDHENMFWYRQDPGLGLRLIYFSYDVKMKEKGDIPEGYSVSREKKERFSLILESASTNQTSMYLCASTRQAGMYYEQYFGPGTRLTVT.

The gene calls are TRBV30 and TRBJ1-5, with D possibly TRBD1 on 6 matching bases. The germline V gene has CDR1 GTSNPN and CDR2 SVGIG (reference sequence). V was clipped by 4 bases and J by 0 bases, with 10 bases between them. CDR3 length: 14 residues. The CDR3 loop reads CAWTAGDSNQPQHF. CDR3 in DNA: TGTGCCTGGACTGCAGGGGATAGCAATCAGCCCCAGCATTTT.

The V gene is TRBV15, the J gene TRBJ1-6; D unresolved. The CDR3 totals 14 residues. Germline CDR1 reads LNHNV; CDR2 reads YYDKDF (reference sequence). Deletions cut 3 bases from V and 7 bases from J, with 10 bases between. The CDR3 spells CATSSRGGNSPLHF. The CDR3 nucleotides are TGTGCCACCAGCAGCCGGGGAGGGAATTCACCCCTCCACTTT.

This chain links TRBV9 with TRBJ2-6; the D gene is possibly TRBD1 (5 bases). V lost 2 bases and J lost 0, with 9 bases in between. The CDR3 runs to 16 residues. CDR1 SGDLS and CDR2 YYNGEE come from the germline V gene. Written as DNA, the CDR3 is TGTGCCAGCAGCGTTCAGGGTCGCTCTGGGGCCAACGTCCTGACTTTC. Its protein product is CASSVQGRSGANVLTF.

This clone was detected once. The chain couples TRBV9 to TRBJ2-2; maybe TRBD2 (5 bases). This CDR3 has 15 residues. The germline V gene encodes CDR1 SGDLS and CDR2 YYNGEE. V was shortened by 0 bases and J by 0 bases, with 6 bases between the two germline ends. For the CDR3, the DNA is TGTGCCAGCAGCGTAGAGGGAGCGAACACCGGGGAGCTGTTTTTT. It codes for CASSVEGANTGELFF.

This clone was seen only a few times. This chain connects TRBV7-6 to TRBJ1-6, with 12 bases that match TRBD1. The J segment lost 10 bases and the V segment lost 2 bases, leaving 6 bases of the junction unmatched. The CDR3 is 16 amino acids. Germline V CDR1 and CDR2: SGHVS, FNYEAQ. The CDR3 here is CASSLRDRGRGSPLHF. The CDR3 region has the DNA TGTGCCAGCAGCTTACGGGACAGGGGGCGCGGCTCACCCCTCCACTTT.

V is TRBV29-1 and J is TRBJ1-1, with 8 bases matching TRBD1. This CDR3 spans 13 amino acids. J lost 7 bases, V lost 7 bases, and 11 bases had no gene match. Germline loops: CDR1 SQVTM, CDR2 ANQGSEA. The CDR3 protein is CSGCPRGLGEAFF. The CDR3 DNA reads TGCAGCGGATGCCCCAGGGGGCTCGGTGAAGCTTTCTTT.

The chain combines TRBV5-5 with TRBJ1-5; TRBD1 might be the D (6 bases). Germline CDR1 reads SGHKS; CDR2 reads YYEKEE (reference sequence). The CDR3 contains 14 residues. V shed 4 bases and J shed 7 bases, with 15 bases lying between them. CDR3 sequence: CASSQGGGSQPQHF. Here the CDR3 DNA reads TGTGCCAGCAGCCAAGGGGGGGGAAGCCAGCCCCAGCATTTT.

The genes are TRBV28 and TRBJ2-1; 8 bases agree with TRBD2. Trimming at V came to 5 bases and at J to 7 bases, leaving 7 bases not matched to a gene. The CDR3 contains 14 residues. Germline CDR1 MDHEN, CDR2 SYDVKM. In DNA form, the CDR3 reads TGTGCCAGCAGTCGGGGGGGTGAATTTAATGAGCAGTTCTTC. Translation gives CASSRGGEFNEQFF.

The chain employs TRBV30 and TRBJ2-5; TRBD2 aligns across 7 bases. Looked up from germline, CDR1 is GTSNPN and CDR2 is SVGIG (reference sequence). V trimming: 3 bases; J trimming: 5 bases; junction bases outside the gene matches: 6. The CDR3 spans 13 residues. CDR3 region: CAWRASGSETQYF. CDR3 nucleotides: TGTGCCTGGAGGGCTAGCGGTTCGGAGACCCAGTACTTC.

V and J are TRBV6-1 and TRBJ2-1; possible D gene TRBD2, 7 bases. V was shortened by 2 bases and J by 6 bases, with 20 bases between the two germline ends. The CDR3 is made up of 17 amino acids. Germline values: CDR1 MNHNS, CDR2 SASEGT. The CDR3 loop is CASSEKGRGPLVNEQFF. The CDR3 DNA follows: TGTGCCAGCAGTGAAAAGGGGCGGGGGCCCCTTGTCAATGAGCAGTTCTTC.